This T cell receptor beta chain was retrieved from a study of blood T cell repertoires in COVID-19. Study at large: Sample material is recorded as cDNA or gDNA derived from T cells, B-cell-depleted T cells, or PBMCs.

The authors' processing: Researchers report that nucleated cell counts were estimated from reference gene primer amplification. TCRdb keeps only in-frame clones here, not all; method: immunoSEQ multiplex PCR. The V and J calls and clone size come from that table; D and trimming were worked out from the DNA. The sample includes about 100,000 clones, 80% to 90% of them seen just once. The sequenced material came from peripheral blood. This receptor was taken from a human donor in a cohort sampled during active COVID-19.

CDR3 region: CASNYQTGRNEKLFF. The CDR3 DNA reads as TGTGCCAGTAACTATCAGACAGGGCGTAATGAAAAACTGTTTTTT. The genes are TRBV19 and TRBJ1-4, with 7 nucleotides matching TRBD1. V trimming: 7 bases; J trimming: 4 bases; junction bases outside the gene matches: 9. The germline gives CDR1 LNHDA, CDR2 SQIVND (reference sequence). The CDR3 has 15 amino acids.